This is a list of T cell receptor beta chains from one sample in a study of CD8 T cells in Susac syndrome. TCRdb itself ran the immunoSEQ multiplex PCR reads through MiXCR, one entry per CDR3 protein. The table records about 200,000 distinct CDR3 sequences, around 96% of them present only once. Sequencing was done on a sample of CD4+ T cells from PBMCs. The receptors derive from a human donor with multiple sclerosis. Both conserved end residues are part of each CDR3. Fields, in order: CDR3 DNA, CDR3 protein, V gene, D gene, J gene. A D gene is named only where the DNA matches it firmly.

DNA: TGCAGCGTGAGGAGCGGGGGGGGCTACGAGCAGTACTTC; CDR3: CSVRSGGGYEQYF; V: TRBV29-1; D: TRBD2; J: TRBJ2-7
DNA: TGTGCCTGGGGGTTAGGGAACTATGGCTACACCTTC; CDR3: CAWGLGNYGYTF; V: TRBV30; D: .; J: TRBJ1-2
DNA: TGTGCCAGCAGCCGCGTGGGACTAGCGGGAGGAGAGACCCAGTACTTC; CDR3: CASSRVGLAGGETQYF; V: TRBV3-1; D: TRBD2; J: TRBJ2-5
DNA: TGCAGTGCTAGTGACAGACACACAGATACGCAGTATTTT; CDR3: CSASDRHTDTQYF; V: TRBV20-1; D: .; J: TRBJ2-3
DNA: TGTGCCAGCAGTCTGTTCGACGGAGCCACTGAAGCTTTCTTT; CDR3: CASSLFDGATEAFF; V: TRBV12-3/TRBV12-4; D: .; J: TRBJ1-1
DNA: TGTGCCAGCAGCCCCAAGTACTTC; CDR3: CASSPKYF; V: TRBV7-9; D: .; J: TRBJ2-7
DNA: TGTGCCAGCAGCTTAGATAACTATTCACCCCTCCACTTT; CDR3: CASSLDNYSPLHF; V: TRBV7-6; D: .; J: TRBJ1-6
DNA: TGCAGCGCCCGCCCGGGAGTTTCAAGCCACGAGCAGTACTTC; CDR3: CSARPGVSSHEQYF; V: TRBV29-1; D: .; J: TRBJ2-7
DNA: TGCGCCAGCAGCTTCGCTGGGAACACTGAAGCTTTCTTT; CDR3: CASSFAGNTEAFF; V: TRBV5-1; D: .; J: TRBJ1-1
DNA: TGCAGTGCGCGGGCACCCGGGGAGCTGTTTTTT; CDR3: CSARAPGELFF; V: TRBV20-1; D: .; J: TRBJ2-2